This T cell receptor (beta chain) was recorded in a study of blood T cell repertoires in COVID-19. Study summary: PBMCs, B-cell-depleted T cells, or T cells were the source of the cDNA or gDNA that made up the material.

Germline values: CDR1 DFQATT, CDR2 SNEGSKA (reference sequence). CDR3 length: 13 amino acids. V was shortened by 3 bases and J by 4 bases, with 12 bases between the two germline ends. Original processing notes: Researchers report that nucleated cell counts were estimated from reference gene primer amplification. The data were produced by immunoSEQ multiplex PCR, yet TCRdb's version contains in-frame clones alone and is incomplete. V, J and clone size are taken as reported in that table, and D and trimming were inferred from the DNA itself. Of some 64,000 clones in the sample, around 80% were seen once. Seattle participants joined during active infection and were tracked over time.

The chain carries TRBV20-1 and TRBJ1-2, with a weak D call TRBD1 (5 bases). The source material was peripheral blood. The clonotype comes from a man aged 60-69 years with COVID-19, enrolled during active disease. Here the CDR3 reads CSASLQDLYGYTF. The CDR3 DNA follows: TGCAGTGCTAGTCTACAGGATCTCTATGGCTACACCTTC.